This TCR beta chain was captured in a study of T cell changes during pregnancy in multiple sclerosis. TCRdb's table, derived via immunoSEQ multiplex PCR, lists solely in-frame clones and lacks some. The table shows around 80,000 clones, with about 90% occurring only once. The CDR3 covers 15 residues. Trimming removed 0 bases at V and 3 bases at J, with 12 bases between. The germline CDR1 and CDR2 sequences are MNHNY and SVGAGI (reference sequence). The TCR originated in a female donor with multiple sclerosis, enrolled in a pregnancy study. Sequencing was performed on peripheral blood, taken before pregnancy. The V and J genes are TRBV6-6 and TRBJ2-7; D possibly corresponds to TRBD2 (6 bases). CDR3 sequence reads: CASSYSKLAIYEQYF. In DNA form, the CDR3 reads TGTGCCAGCAGTTACTCGAAGCTAGCGATCTACGAGCAGTACTTC.